A selection of T cell receptor beta chains follows, all from one sample in a study of T cell changes during pregnancy in multiple sclerosis. Sequencing used immunoSEQ multiplex PCR; TCRdb keeps in-frame clones, though not all of them. The table has approximately 88,000 clones, about 92% seen once. The sample was peripheral blood, taken in the first trimester of pregnancy. The receptor set was obtained from a female donor with multiple sclerosis, enrolled in a pregnancy study. Each CDR3 is given with its conserved first and last residue. Fields, in order: J gene, clone size, D gene, V gene, CDR3 DNA, CDR3 protein. A D gene is named only where the DNA matches it firmly. Clone size, where shown, is once, few, many, or a class for clones that have expanded.

j_gene: TRBJ1-5; abundance: once; d_gene: NA; v_gene: TRBV6-6; CDR3nt: TGTGCCAGCAGTAGTACAGGGAGTCAGCCCCAGCATTTT; CDR3aa: CASSSTGSQPQHF
j_gene: TRBJ2-7; abundance: NA; d_gene: NA; v_gene: TRBV11-2; CDR3nt: TGTGCCAGCAGCCGGGGACCTTCGGCAGGGGTCTACGAGCAGTACTTC; CDR3aa: CASSRGPSAGVYEQYF
j_gene: TRBJ1-5; abundance: NA; d_gene: NA; v_gene: TRBV28; CDR3nt: TGTGCCAGCAGTTTGCCAGGGGATGATCAGCCCCAGCATTTT; CDR3aa: CASSLPGDDQPQHF
j_gene: TRBJ1-2; abundance: NA; d_gene: TRBD1; v_gene: TRBV19; CDR3nt: TGTGCCAGTACCCGGGGGACAGCCTCACAATTTAACTATGGCTACACCTTC; CDR3aa: CASTRGTASQFNYGYTF
j_gene: TRBJ2-3; abundance: NA; d_gene: NA; v_gene: TRBV27; CDR3nt: TGTGCCAGCAGTGCAATACAGGGGACTTACTCAGATACGCAGTATTTT; CDR3aa: CASSAIQGTYSDTQYF
j_gene: TRBJ2-1; abundance: NA; d_gene: NA; v_gene: TRBV6-5; CDR3nt: TGTGCCAGCACCCCCGGCGGAAGCTCCTACAATGAGCAGTTCTTC; CDR3aa: CASTPGGSSYNEQFF
j_gene: TRBJ2-1; abundance: NA; d_gene: TRBD1; v_gene: TRBV2; CDR3nt: TGTGCCAGCAGTGTGGACAGGGGGGAGGGCAATGAGCAGTTCTTC; CDR3aa: CASSVDRGEGNEQFF
j_gene: TRBJ2-3; abundance: NA; d_gene: NA; v_gene: TRBV4-1; CDR3nt: TGCGCCAGCAGCCAAGATTCTCCGGGACATAGCACAGATACGCAGTATTTT; CDR3aa: CASSQDSPGHSTDTQYF
j_gene: TRBJ2-7; abundance: once; d_gene: TRBD2; v_gene: TRBV5-6; CDR3nt: TGTGCCAGCAGCTTGAGGGGACTAGCGGACAAAACCTACGAGCAGTACTTC; CDR3aa: CASSLRGLADKTYEQYF
j_gene: TRBJ1-3; abundance: NA; d_gene: NA; v_gene: TRBV15; CDR3nt: TGTGCCACCAGCCCCCCGGGAGGGAGGACCATATATTTT; CDR3aa: CATSPPGGRTIYF
j_gene: TRBJ2-7; abundance: NA; d_gene: TRBD1; v_gene: TRBV28; CDR3nt: TGTGCCAGCAGCCGGAGGGACAGGGTCATCGAGCAGTACTTC; CDR3aa: CASSRRDRVIEQYF
j_gene: TRBJ1-3; abundance: NA; d_gene: TRBD1; v_gene: TRBV2; CDR3nt: TGTGCCAGCAGTGGGACAGGGCCTGGAAACACCATATATTTT; CDR3aa: CASSGTGPGNTIYF
j_gene: TRBJ2-1; abundance: NA; d_gene: TRBD2; v_gene: TRBV9; CDR3nt: TGTGCCAGCAGCGTAGCGATAGCGGGGTTCTACAATGAGCAGTTCTTC; CDR3aa: CASSVAIAGFYNEQFF
j_gene: TRBJ2-7; abundance: NA; d_gene: NA; v_gene: TRBV5-1; CDR3nt: TGCGCCAGCAGCCCGATTTTACTTAACTCCTACGAGCAGTACTTC; CDR3aa: CASSPILLNSYEQYF
j_gene: TRBJ1-5; abundance: NA; d_gene: TRBD1; v_gene: TRBV28; CDR3nt: TGTGCCAGCAGCTACCGGGGGGGACAGGGGTTGAATCAGCCCCAGCATTTT; CDR3aa: CASSYRGGQGLNQPQHF
j_gene: TRBJ2-7; abundance: once; d_gene: TRBD2; v_gene: TRBV4-2; CDR3nt: TGTGCCAGCAGCCTCCTCAGGACTAGCGAATACGAGCAGTACTTC; CDR3aa: CASSLLRTSEYEQYF
j_gene: TRBJ2-3; abundance: NA; d_gene: NA; v_gene: TRBV7-3; CDR3nt: TGTGCCAGCAGCTTCGACTACCGAAGCACAGATACGCAGTATTTT; CDR3aa: CASSFDYRSTDTQYF
j_gene: TRBJ2-7; abundance: NA; d_gene: TRBD1; v_gene: TRBV5-4; CDR3nt: TGTGCCAGCAGCTTGGAGGACAGGGGATTCTCCTACGAGCAGTACTTC; CDR3aa: CASSLEDRGFSYEQYF
j_gene: TRBJ2-7; abundance: NA; d_gene: NA; v_gene: TRBV15; CDR3nt: TGTGCCACCAGCCCCTCGGGGCGGGATACCTACGAGCAGTACTTC; CDR3aa: CATSPSGRDTYEQYF
j_gene: TRBJ2-7; abundance: NA; d_gene: NA; v_gene: TRBV5-4; CDR3nt: TGTGCCAGCAGCCCCAACCCCGGGGTGACCTACGAGCAGTACTTC; CDR3aa: CASSPNPGVTYEQYF
j_gene: TRBJ2-7; abundance: NA; d_gene: TRBD2; v_gene: TRBV10-3; CDR3nt: TGTGCCATCAGTGAGGCGACTAGCGGGACCACCTACGAGCAGTACTTC; CDR3aa: CAISEATSGTTYEQYF
j_gene: TRBJ2-7; abundance: few; d_gene: TRBD2; v_gene: TRBV15; CDR3nt: TGTGCCACCAGCAGATCTGCTAGCGGGATCTACGAGCAGTACTTC; CDR3aa: CATSRSASGIYEQYF
j_gene: TRBJ2-7; abundance: NA; d_gene: TRBD1; v_gene: TRBV7-2; CDR3nt: TGTGCCAGCAGTTTTGCAGGGGGAAAGACCTACGAGCAGTACTTC; CDR3aa: CASSFAGGKTYEQYF
j_gene: TRBJ2-7; abundance: NA; d_gene: TRBD2; v_gene: TRBV6-1; CDR3nt: TGTGCCAGCAGTGGTTTCTTTGGTAGCGGGAGCCCCTACGAGCAGTACTTC; CDR3aa: CASSGFFGSGSPYEQYF
j_gene: TRBJ2-1; abundance: NA; d_gene: NA; v_gene: TRBV27; CDR3nt: TGTGCCAGCAGTTTACTCCGAGGAGTTGAGCAGTTCTTC; CDR3aa: CASSLLRGVEQFF
j_gene: TRBJ2-3; abundance: NA; d_gene: NA; v_gene: TRBV12-5; CDR3nt: TGTGCTAGTGGTTTGGTACGAGGTACGCAGTATTTT; CDR3aa: CASGLVRGTQYF
j_gene: TRBJ1-2; abundance: NA; d_gene: TRBD1; v_gene: TRBV2; CDR3nt: TGTGCCAGCACTGACAGGGTTGGCTACACCTTC; CDR3aa: CASTDRVGYTF
j_gene: TRBJ2-1; abundance: NA; d_gene: TRBD2; v_gene: TRBV19; CDR3nt: TGTGCCAGTACCCTTTACCTTTCTAGCGGGAGCAGAAATGAGCAGTTCTTC; CDR3aa: CASTLYLSSGSRNEQFF
j_gene: TRBJ1-2; abundance: NA; d_gene: TRBD1; v_gene: TRBV6-6; CDR3nt: TGTGCCGGCAGATTGGGACAGGGCCCCTATGGCTACACCTTC; CDR3aa: CAGRLGQGPYGYTF
j_gene: TRBJ2-4; abundance: NA; d_gene: NA; v_gene: TRBV6-5; CDR3nt: TGTGCCAGCAGCGAAACGCGGAGAAACATTCAGTACTTC; CDR3aa: CASSETRRNIQYF
j_gene: TRBJ2-2; abundance: NA; d_gene: TRBD2; v_gene: TRBV11-1; CDR3nt: TGTGCCAGCAGTTATTATTTACCGGGACTAGGAAACACCGGGGAGCTGTTTTTT; CDR3aa: CASSYYLPGLGNTGELFF
j_gene: TRBJ1-1; abundance: NA; d_gene: NA; v_gene: TRBV7-3; CDR3nt: TGTGCCAGCAGCGAATGGGGGGGCCGGGTCACTGAAGCTTTCTTT; CDR3aa: CASSEWGGRVTEAFF
j_gene: TRBJ2-7; abundance: NA; d_gene: NA; v_gene: TRBV16; CDR3nt: TGTGCCAGCAGCCCCTCATACCTGGACAGCTCCTACGAGCAGTACTTC; CDR3aa: CASSPSYLDSSYEQYF
j_gene: TRBJ2-1; abundance: NA; d_gene: TRBD2; v_gene: TRBV19; CDR3nt: TGTGCCAGTAGTATAGGTAGCGGGAACGAGCAGTTCTTC; CDR3aa: CASSIGSGNEQFF
j_gene: TRBJ2-1; abundance: NA; d_gene: TRBD2; v_gene: TRBV7-7; CDR3nt: TGTGCTAGCAGCCCGATTTTCGCTAGCGGGAGAGTGGGTGAGCAGTTCTTC; CDR3aa: CASSPIFASGRVGEQFF
j_gene: TRBJ2-2; abundance: NA; d_gene: NA; v_gene: TRBV27; CDR3nt: TGTGCCAGCAGTCTTGAGCGAGTTCCGACCGGGGAGCTGTTTTTT; CDR3aa: CASSLERVPTGELFF
j_gene: TRBJ2-5; abundance: once; d_gene: TRBD2; v_gene: TRBV10-3; CDR3nt: TGTGCCACCCGCCTGGGGGCGGGAGGAGGAGAGACCCAGTACTTC; CDR3aa: CATRLGAGGGETQYF
j_gene: TRBJ2-5; abundance: NA; d_gene: TRBD2; v_gene: TRBV2; CDR3nt: TGTGCCAGCAGAAGAAGCGGGACTAGCGGGAGGGCCTACCAAGAGACCCAGTACTTC; CDR3aa: CASRRSGTSGRAYQETQYF
j_gene: TRBJ1-2; abundance: NA; d_gene: NA; v_gene: TRBV6-5; CDR3nt: TGTGCCAGCGGCGTGGTCGGGTCGGACTATGGCTACACCTTC; CDR3aa: CASGVVGSDYGYTF
j_gene: TRBJ2-1; abundance: NA; d_gene: TRBD1; v_gene: TRBV4-2; CDR3nt: TGTGCCGCGGCCCGGGACAGGGGGAGCTCCTACAATGAGCAGTTCTTC; CDR3aa: CAAARDRGSSYNEQFF
j_gene: TRBJ2-1; abundance: once; d_gene: TRBD2; v_gene: TRBV2; CDR3nt: TGTGCCAGCAGTGACCCTAGCGGGAGCCCCTACAATGAGCAGTTCTTC; CDR3aa: CASSDPSGSPYNEQFF